This T cell receptor beta chain is drawn from a study of blood T cell repertoires in COVID-19. Study-level information: Specimens from acute and convalescent COVID-19 originated in the United States, Italy and Spain. T cells, B-cell-depleted T cells, or PBMCs provided the cDNA or gDNA that served as material.

In the source study's methods: Estimated nucleated cell counts came from reference gene primer amplification. Sequencing was performed with immunoSEQ multiplex PCR; in TCRdb, only in-frame clones are kept and a portion is missing. From that table come the V and J calls and clone size; the DNA was used to work out D and trimming. This table holds around 94,000 clones, more than 75% found once. On this clone: Sequence at one end of the junction differs from germline and may be a read error.

Sequencing was carried out using peripheral blood. The sequence derives from a man aged 55 to 70 with active or convalescent COVID-19.

CDR3 nucleotide sequence: TGTGCCAGCAGTTTAACGGATCTGGGTAGCACCAGTTTATTT. Amino acids: CASSLTDLGSTSLF. The V call is TRBV28, the J call TRBJ2-3, with D uncertain. Germline CDR1 MDHEN, CDR2 SYDVKM. The CDR3 has 14 amino acids.